This TCR beta chain is drawn from a study of shared clonotypes between healthy human individuals. Study observations and caveats: Between a few donors, naive CD4 clonotypes were shared at a level of about 5%.

CDR3 length: 10 amino acids. Germline V gene lookup returns CDR1 MDHEN and CDR2 SYDVKM. Trimming removed 2 bases at V and 9 bases at J, with 2 bases between. Comment on this clone: Its antigen is not known. Other DNA sequences of this sample code for an identical CDR3.

The naive CD8 fraction comprised CD45RO-negative cells positively selected for CCR7 and excluded terminally differentiated effector memory CD45RA+ cells. Only in-frame clones appear in the TCRdb table, and some are missing; sequencing was by immunoSEQ multiplex PCR. The table includes approximately 1.9 million clones, 90% to 95% detected once. This chain links TRBV28 with TRBJ2-1; D call uncertain. The source of this sequence is a man younger than 30 in good health. Some clones in this sample may be carry-over from other donors' samples. The sample comprised naive CD8+ T cells from PBMCs. DNA for the CDR3: TGTGCCAGCAGTTTAGGTGAGCAGTTCTTC. It specifies CASSLGEQFF.